A selection of T cell receptor beta chains follows, all from one sample in a study of shared clonotypes between healthy human individuals. Some clones are missing from TCRdb's copy, which holds only in-frame ones; the method was immunoSEQ multiplex PCR. The table records roughly 2.5 million clones, more than 90% of them present only once. Source material: naive CD4+ T cells sorted from blood. The receptors were gathered from a man younger than 35 in good health. Both conserved end residues are part of each CDR3. The D gene is left open where the match is weak. Clone size is not always given. Where it is, it says once, few, many or a class for expanded clones.

cdr3_aa cdr3_nt clone_size v_call d_call j_call
CASSQDGFDSPLHF TGTGCCAGCAGTCAAGACGGATTCGATTCACCCCTCCACTTT - TRBV7-9 - TRBJ1-6
CASSPGGIGLAGGPADTQYF TGTGCCAGTAGTCCAGGGGGAATCGGACTAGCGGGAGGGCCGGCAGATACGCAGTATTTT - TRBV19 TRBD2 TRBJ2-3
CASSPGTNGEAFF TGCGCCAGCAGCCCGGGGACGAACGGTGAAGCTTTCTTT - TRBV5-1 - TRBJ1-1
CASSAVARGNEQYF TGTGCCAGCAGTGCGGTAGCCAGGGGGAACGAGCAGTACTTC few TRBV2 TRBD1 TRBJ2-7
CASSQESSGSSGELFF TGTGCCAGCAGCCAAGAATCTAGCGGGAGCTCCGGGGAGCTGTTTTTT - TRBV4-2 TRBD2 TRBJ2-2
CAWGGDRGNEKLFF TGTGCCTGGGGCGGGGACAGGGGGAATGAAAAACTGTTTTTT - TRBV30 TRBD1 TRBJ1-4
CASSPQGLGGTDTQYF TGTGCCAGCAGCCCTCAGGGACTAGGGGGCACAGATACGCAGTATTTT - TRBV28 TRBD2 TRBJ2-3
CASSLGGLAVEETQYF TGCGCCAGCAGCTTGGGGGGACTAGCGGTCGAGGAGACCCAGTACTTC - TRBV5-1 TRBD2 TRBJ2-5
CASGLVIGPNTGELFF TGTGCTAGTGGTTTGGTAATTGGACCAAACACCGGGGAGCTGTTTTTT - TRBV12-5 - TRBJ2-2
CASSTPGNTEAFF TGCGCCAGCAGCACCCCGGGGAACACTGAAGCTTTCTTT - TRBV5-1 - TRBJ1-1
CASSRGTSGAVDTQYF TGTGCCAGCAGTAGAGGGACTAGCGGGGCCGTGGATACGCAGTATTTT - TRBV7-9 TRBD2 TRBJ2-3
CAWSSKSGGNTIYF TGTGCCTGGAGTTCTAAATCGGGTGGAAACACCATATATTTT - TRBV30 - TRBJ1-3
CASSQDFHYEQYF TGCGCCAGCAGCCAGGACTTTCATTACGAGCAGTACTTC once TRBV4-3 - TRBJ2-7
CASSHHGGGLYEQYF TGCGCCAGCAGCCACCACGGGGGGGGACTTTACGAGCAGTACTTC once TRBV4-1 TRBD2 TRBJ2-7
CAISESGQPQHF TGTGCCATCAGTGAGTCTGGTCAGCCCCAGCATTTT - TRBV10-3 - TRBJ1-5
CATSSWGAETQYF TGTGCCACCAGCAGTTGGGGGGCAGAGACCCAGTACTTC - TRBV15 - TRBJ2-5
CASSQDGALLRDEQFF TGCGCCAGCAGCCAAGATGGGGCTCTCCTGAGGGATGAGCAGTTCTTC - TRBV4-1 - TRBJ2-1
CASSHPTGANTGELFF TGTGCCAGCAGCCACCCGACAGGAGCGAACACCGGGGAGCTGTTTTTT - TRBV7-9 - TRBJ2-2
CASSVDIGRAHYGYTF TGTGCCAGCAGCGTAGATATCGGCAGGGCCCACTATGGCTACACCTTC - TRBV9 - TRBJ1-2
CASSLPGDKNIQYF TGTGCCAGCAGTCTCCCGGGGGATAAAAACATTCAGTACTTC - TRBV28 - TRBJ2-4
CASSPSTGKEQFF TGTGCCAGCTCACCATCCACAGGGAAAGAGCAGTTCTTC - TRBV18 - TRBJ2-1
CASSMTSGIYNEQFF TGTGCCAGTAGTATGACTAGCGGGATCTACAATGAGCAGTTCTTC - TRBV19 TRBD2 TRBJ2-1